This T cell receptor beta chain was recovered during a study of shared T cell receptors in the human thymus. The CDR3 covers 17 residues. Germline V CDR1 and CDR2: WSHSY, SAAADI. Trimming cost V 2 bases and J 5 bases, with 21 bases left between them. Data came from immunoSEQ multiplex PCR; TCRdb stores just in-frame clones and leaves some out. This repertoire shows 630,000 or so clones, over 75% found once; its top ten account for 0.009% to 0.0095%. The same sample was also studied in work on human thymus T cells. Per that study: Healthy Finnish infants undergoing corrective surgery for congenital heart defects were used as donors. Resections from corrective heart surgery supplied the thymus tissue.

The chain is built from TRBV10-2 and TRBJ1-1; tentative D call: TRBD1 (6 bases). The material sequenced was thymocytes. The clonotype comes from a boy in the first two years of life with a congenital heart defect. This CDR3 reads CASSEPSDRPKGTEAFF. CDR3 nucleotide sequence: TGCGCCAGCAGTGAGCCGTCCGACAGGCCGAAAGGTACTGAAGCTTTCTTT.